This T cell receptor (beta chain) was obtained from a study of T cell responses to AZD1222 COVID-19 vaccine. Study-wide findings and caveats: There were vaccine-associated CD4 TCRs across spike, dominant at 160-218 and 743-854.

A note on this clone: Its antigen remains unknown.

Measured with immunoSEQ multiplex PCR; TCRdb has only the in-frame clones, and not every one. The data show around 130,000 clones, 75% to 95% seen once. CDR3 length: 14 residues. CDR1 LGHDT and CDR2 YNNKEL come from the germline V gene (reference sequence). Trimming removed 6 bases at V and 0 bases at J, with 9 bases between. Sample: peripheral blood, taken 28 days after the second dose of the MenACWY control vaccine. This receptor was identified in an adult who received the MenACWY meningococcal vaccine as a control. The chain recombines TRBV3-1 (or the pseudogene TRBV3-2) with TRBJ2-1; D is ambiguous. CDR3 protein: CASRMHGSYNEQFF. DNA of the CDR3: TGTGCCAGCAGGATGCATGGCTCCTACAATGAGCAGTTCTTC.